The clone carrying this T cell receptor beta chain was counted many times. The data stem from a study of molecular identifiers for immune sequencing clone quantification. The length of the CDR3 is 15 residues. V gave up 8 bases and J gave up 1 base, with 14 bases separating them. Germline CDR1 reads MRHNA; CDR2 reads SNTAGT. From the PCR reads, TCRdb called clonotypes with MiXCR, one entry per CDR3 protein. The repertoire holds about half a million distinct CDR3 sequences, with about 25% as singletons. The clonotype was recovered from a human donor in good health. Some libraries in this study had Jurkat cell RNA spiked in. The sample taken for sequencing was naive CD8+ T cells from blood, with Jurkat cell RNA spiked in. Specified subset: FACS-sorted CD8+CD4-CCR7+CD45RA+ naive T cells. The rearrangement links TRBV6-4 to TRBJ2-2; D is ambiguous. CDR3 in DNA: TGTGCCAGCGCTGAGTTGGGGATGAACACCGGGGAGCTGTTTTTT. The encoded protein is CASAELGMNTGELFF.